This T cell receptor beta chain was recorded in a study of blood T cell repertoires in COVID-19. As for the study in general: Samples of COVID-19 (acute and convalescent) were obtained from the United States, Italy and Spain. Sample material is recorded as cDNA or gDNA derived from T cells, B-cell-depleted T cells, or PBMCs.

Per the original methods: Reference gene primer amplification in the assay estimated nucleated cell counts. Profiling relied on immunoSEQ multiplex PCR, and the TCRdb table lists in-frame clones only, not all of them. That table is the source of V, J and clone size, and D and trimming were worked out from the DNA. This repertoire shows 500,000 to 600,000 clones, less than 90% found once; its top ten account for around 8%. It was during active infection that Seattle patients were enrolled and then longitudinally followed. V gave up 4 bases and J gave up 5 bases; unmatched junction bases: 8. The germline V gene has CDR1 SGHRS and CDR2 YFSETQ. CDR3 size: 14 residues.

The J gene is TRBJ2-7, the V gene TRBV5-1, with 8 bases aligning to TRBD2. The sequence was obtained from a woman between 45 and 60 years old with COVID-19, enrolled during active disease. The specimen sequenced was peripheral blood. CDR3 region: CASSADGGADEQYF. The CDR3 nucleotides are TGCGCCAGCAGCGCCGACGGGGGGGCCGACGAGCAGTACTTC.